This record concerns one T cell receptor (beta chain) sequence. Libraries were prepared by immunoSEQ multiplex PCR; TCRdb keeps only in-frame clonotypes and omits some of them. This sample has about 120,000 clones, with 80% to 95% found just once. These data belong to a study of control samples from healthy donors and cancer patients. Germline CDR1 reads SNHLY; CDR2 reads FYNNEI. Trimming removed 2 bases from V and 8 bases from J; junction bases left unmatched: 6. The CDR3 is 14 residues long. Sequenced input: blood. This receptor was identified in a man between 18 and 29 years old in good health. The chain is built from TRBV2 and TRBJ2-1; 7 bases agree with TRBD2. The CDR3 sequence is CASSERDYKDEQFF. CDR3 nucleotide sequence: TGTGCCAGCAGTGAAAGGGACTATAAGGATGAGCAGTTCTTC.